This TCR beta chain was captured by sequencing in a study of cytomegalovirus exposure and HLA in healthy donors. On the study more broadly: Earlier, 110 million or so unique TCR beta sequences were recovered from approximately 180 million T cells by an analysis. Study results and limitations: A list of 164 TCR beta chains associated with cytomegalovirus was given.

This CDR3 has 16 amino acids. Germline lookup yields CDR1 LNHDA and CDR2 SQIVND (reference sequence). V shed 0 bases and J shed 3 bases, with 11 bases lying between them. PCR used 60 Vbeta primers and 13 Jbeta primers. Sequencing used immunoSEQ multiplex PCR; TCRdb keeps in-frame clones, though not all of them. The sample lists 130,000 to 150,000 clones; less than 9.5% were seen once. This clone was seen only a few times. Its antigen is still unknown. The sequence came from a male donor in good health and CMV-seronegative. The sequencing sample was made of PBMCs. The chain uses TRBV19 and TRBJ2-2; perhaps TRBD1 as D (6 bases). In DNA, the CDR3 is TGTGCCAGTAGTATAGATAGCGAGGGGGACACCGGGGAGCTGTTTTTT. Translated: CASSIDSEGDTGELFF.